The entry below gives a single T cell receptor (beta chain) sequence along with its context. Repertoires were generated with immunoSEQ multiplex PCR, while TCRdb's copy carries only in-frame clones and drops some. The sample contains approximately 23,000 clones, roughly 89% of which appear only once. This entry is derived from a study of T cell changes during pregnancy in multiple sclerosis. CDR1 is SQVTM and CDR2 is ANQGSEA in the germline V gene. V was clipped by 3 bases and J by 5 bases, with 14 bases between them. There are 13 residues in the CDR3. This receptor was obtained from a female donor with multiple sclerosis, enrolled in a pregnancy study. The sequencing used CD8+ T cells from peripheral blood mononuclear cells, collected in the first trimester of pregnancy. The chain has TRBV29-1 and TRBJ2-7, with D possibly being TRBD1 (6 bases). The DNA for the CDR3 is TGCAGCGTTGAGGCTCAGGGGAACAACGAGCAGTACTTC. Amino acids: CSVEAQGNNEQYF.